The clone carrying this T cell receptor beta chain was counted between two and nine times. Its antigen is unknown. Axillary draining lymph nodes of breast cancer patients supplied the node samples. The data originate from a study of breast tumors, draining lymph nodes, adjacent tissues. General observations from the study: Tumor TCR diversity was below lymph nodes but above nontumor tissue. Luminal-like breast cancer showed significantly higher tumor–nontumor repertoire similarity than basal-like. That most tumor T cells come from lymph nodes remained unproven.

The ends lost 3 bases at V and 1 base at J; junction bases unmatched: 2. There are 14 residues in the CDR3. Germline V gene lookup returns CDR1 SGHTS and CDR2 YDEGEE. One entry per CDR3 protein results from TCRdb running MiXCR on the multiplex PCR reads. The sample includes some 100,000 distinct CDR3 sequences, around 20% of them seen just once. The sequenced sample was axillary lymph node tissue. The chain uses TRBV5-8 and TRBJ2-5, with 8 bases identical to TRBD2. The TCR originated in a female donor with breast cancer. Some clones in this sample may be carry-over from other donors' samples. The CDR3 coding sequence is TGTGCCAGCAGCTCGGGGACTAGCCAAGAGACCCAGTACTTC. The encoded protein is CASSSGTSQETQYF.